This TCR beta chain was recorded in a study of post-analysis software for immune sequencing data. Unique molecular identifiers had been added to the TCR beta cDNA libraries. T cells numbering roughly 0.9 to 11 million gave rise to some 500,000 cDNA molecules. TCRdb independently ran MiXCR on the PCR reads; one entry per CDR3 protein. The data hold 400,000 to 500,000 distinct CDR3 sequences, with 39% observed a single time. Notes on this clonotype: Its antigen is still unknown.

This CDR3 has 15 residues. Per the germline V gene, CDR1 is MNHEY and CDR2 is SMNVEV (reference sequence). General observations from the study: Clustering by F measure revealed strong co-clustering among samples prepared together in one batch. Multiple sclerosis was associated with a significant reduction in normalized Chao1 diversity relative to controls. When patients were compared with controls, about 5 TRBV segments were more frequent, TRBV5-6, TRBV5-1 and TRBV20-1 among them.

This receptor was identified in a girl aged 2 to 10 with multiple sclerosis. The chain couples TRBV27 to TRBJ2-5, with a possible D match to TRBD2 (6 bases). TRBJ2-7 explains the end of the DNA better; the J call may be wrong. The sample comprised blood. CDR3 in amino acids: CASSVRPGLLYEQYF. CDR3 bases: TGTGCCAGCAGTGTCCGCCCGGGACTCCTTTACGAGCAGTACTTC.